This TCR beta chain comes out of a study of blood T cell repertoires in COVID-19 (dated by TCRdb to about 2020). With respect to the entire study: Samples covering the acute and convalescent phases of COVID-19 were provided by collaborators in the United States, Italy and Spain. The prospective study material was composed of cDNA or gDNA derived from T cells, B-cell-depleted T cells, or PBMCs. Subjects who had been exposed to COVID-19, were actively infected with it, or had recovered from it provided the deeply sampled blood TCRbeta repertoires that made up the dataset. The repertoires were released in a freely available public database intended as a resource for research on the immune response to SARS-CoV-2. The samples were drawn from the first 160 participants of the ongoing ImmuneRACE study and from 1,254 subjects provided by 6 global collaborators. The sample metadata nearly always contained a de-identified subject ID, COVID-19 status, age in years and sex. HLA class I and class II types, where available, came from metadata supplied by the sample provider rather than from assay-based typing.

The CDR3 covers 14 residues, taking in both the cysteine and the phenylalanine. Only CDR3 DNA is held: 42 bases, read in frame from base 1. For CDR1 and CDR2, the germline V gene (reference sequence) lists GTSNPN and SVGIG. The germline V and J ends show losses of 0 bases and 9 bases respectively, and no gene match explains 5 bases of the junction. TCRbeta CDR3 regions were amplified from genomic DNA using the immunoSEQ Assay, a bias-controlled multiplex PCR. Per the original workflow: Nucleated cell counts per sample were estimated from amplification of reference gene primers within the assay. To quantify the absolute abundance of each unique TCRbeta CDR3 rearrangement, sequence reads were collapsed and filtered. For each sample, productive Simpson clonality was calculated as the square root of Simpson's diversity index across productive rearrangements. TCRdb took over this immuneACCESS table, retaining in-frame rearrangements with V and J assigned. Such tables are incomplete; in checked studies, under half of the missing clones stem from an unresolved V gene, and the remainder is unexplained. V and J calls and clone size come straight from that table; D and trimming were deduced from the DNA. Present in this sample are fewer than 200,000 clones, 88% of which were seen just once. Around 24% of the sample is taken by the ten largest.

Concerning this clone itself: Its antigen target is currently unknown. Base qualities are not recorded, but no much larger clone differs from it by a single base.

On the study overall, not on this receptor specifically: How much clinical and demographic metadata was included differed by source and by participant, and the metadata was provided uncurated.

The collaborating institutions used their own protocols to collect whole blood in K2EDTA tubes. Collaborator samples were shipped for TCRbeta analysis as frozen whole blood, isolated PBMCs, or DNA extracted from either sample type. The rearrangement combines TRBV30 with TRBJ1-4, with 9 bases matching TRBD1. Sequencing was done on a sample of peripheral blood. The TCR sequence derives from a man in his fifties or sixties with acute or convalescent COVID-19. DNA sequence: TGTGCCTGGAGTGTCGGGACAGGGCCACAAAAACTGTTTTTT. This gives the protein CAWSVGTGPQKLFF.